These 20 T cell receptor beta chains came from one sample sequenced in a study of human T cells and chemical hapten exposure. The time point is: pre-sensitization, week 0. Indicated treatment: therapeutic diphenylcyclopropenone sensitization with weekly scalp DPC. TCRdb analysed the RACE reads with MiXCR anew, one entry per CDR3 protein. The table lists 350,000 to 400,000 distinct CDR3 sequences, more than 4.5% of them singletons. The source was whole blood, collected in connection with sensitization to the hapten diphenylcyclopropenone (DPC). The receptors stem from a woman aged 50 to 60 with alopecia areata. Some clones in this sample may be carry-over from other donors' samples.

This clonotype was seen at least ten times. The rearrangement links TRBV29-1 to TRBJ2-7, with D perhaps being TRBD1 or TRBD2 (5 bases each). This CDR3 is built from 10 residues. Trimming stripped 6 bases from V and 4 bases from J, with 7 bases between. The germline gives CDR1 SQVTM, CDR2 ANQGSEA. CDR3 sequence: CSVGEYEQYF. In nucleotides, the CDR3 is TGCAGCGTAGGGGAGTACGAGCAGTACTTC.

This clonotype was counted between two and nine times. J is TRBJ1-1 and V is TRBV5-1; D gene ambiguous. CDR3 length equals 13 residues. Trimming removed 3 bases at V and 6 bases at J, with 12 bases between. Per germline, CDR1 SGHRS and CDR2 YFSETQ. The CDR3: CASSSTNGAEAFF. CDR3 bases: TGCGCCAGCAGCTCGACGAATGGGGCTGAAGCTTTCTTT.

The chain has TRBV30 and TRBJ2-1, with D hard to call. CDR1 is GTSNPN and CDR2 is SVGIG in the germline V gene (reference sequence). Trimming stripped 6 bases from V and 12 bases from J, with 15 bases between. This CDR3 comprises 11 residues. As DNA, the CDR3 is TGTGCCTGCGGAAGTGGGGTCGGGCAGTTCTTC. Translation gives CACGSGVGQFF.

CDR3 DNA sequence: TGCAGTGCTACGGACAGGGACTATGGCTACACCTTC. This sequence encodes CSATDRDYGYTF. The chain joins TRBV20-1 to TRBJ1-2; 8 bases line up with TRBD1. Germline lookup yields CDR1 DFQATT and CDR2 SNEGSKA (reference sequence). V lost 4 bases, J lost 3 bases, and 1 base stayed unmatched. The CDR3 length is 12 residues.

This clonotype has just a few counts. The J gene is TRBJ1-1, the V gene TRBV12-3 or TRBV12-4; D is ambiguous. CDR3 length: 14 amino acids. With 3 bases removed from V and 1 base from J, the gap between germline ends came to 9 bases. The CDR3, as DNA: TGTGCCAGCAGTTTGGGCGTAAAGAACACTGAAGCTTTCTTT. Translating gives CASSLGVKNTEAFF.

This clonotype was recorded many times. V gene TRBV3-1 combines with J gene TRBJ2-1, with TRBD2 matching over 11 bases. The trim removed 1 base at V and 0 bases at J, leaving 5 bases unmatched. Germline V gene sequence: CDR1 LGHDT, CDR2 YNNKEL (reference sequence). The CDR3 length is 18 residues. For the CDR3, the DNA is TGTGCCAGCAGCCAAGGACTAGCGGGGCCGAGCTCCTACAATGAGCAGTTCTTC. Amino acid sequence: CASSQGLAGPSSYNEQFF.

This clonotype was counted many times. The chain employs TRBV7-9 and TRBJ1-1; D is unresolved. Germline values: CDR1 SEHNR, CDR2 FQNEAQ (reference sequence). The V end was cut by 3 bases, the J end by 1 base, with 6 bases between. The CDR3 sequence is 13 residues long. This CDR3 is CASSFFPNTEAFF. CDR3 DNA sequence: TGTGCCAGCAGCTTTTTTCCGAACACTGAAGCTTTCTTT.

CDR3 in amino acids: CASSSRQGAYGYTF. The CDR3 DNA is TGTGCCAGCAGTAGTCGACAGGGGGCCTATGGCTACACCTTC. The chain links TRBV2 to TRBJ1-2; 10 nucleotides agree with TRBD1. Losses at the gene ends were 5 bases for V and 4 bases for J; bases not matched to a gene: 4. In germline, CDR1 is SNHLY, CDR2 FYNNEI. CDR3 length: 14 residues.

This clonotype was detected only a few times. The J gene is TRBJ2-7, the V gene TRBV2; TRBD2 matches 9 bases. CDR3 size: 15 residues. Germline assignment: CDR1 SNHLY and CDR2 FYNNEI. V lost 7 bases to trimming and J lost 3 bases; unmatched junction nucleotides: 10. CDR3 amino acids: CASKMTSGNFYEQYF. CDR3 nucleotide sequence: TGTGCCAGCAAAATGACTAGCGGAAACTTCTACGAGCAGTACTTC.

This chain uses TRBV2 with TRBJ2-6; possibly TRBD2 for D (6 bases). There are 14 residues in the CDR3. Germline V gene sequence: CDR1 SNHLY, CDR2 FYNNEI. Trimming pared 4 bases from V and 2 bases from J, leaving 6 bases between. CDR3 loop: CASSAGAGANVLTF. Here the CDR3 DNA reads TGTGCCAGCAGTGCGGGAGCTGGGGCCAACGTCCTGACTTTC.

The V gene is TRBV30, the J gene TRBJ1-2; no clear D gene. This CDR3 is 14 amino acids long. Trimming pared 0 bases from V and 1 base from J, leaving 9 bases between. The V gene's germline CDR1 is GTSNPN and CDR2 SVGIG (reference sequence). CDR3 nucleotide sequence: TGTGCCTGGAGTGTTCCAGGCGATAACTATGGCTACACCTTC. Protein product: CAWSVPGDNYGYTF.

This clonotype was found many times. The rearrangement uses TRBV28 and TRBJ2-7; 10 nucleotides agree with TRBD1. After removal of 6 bases from V and 5 bases from J, the junction contained 10 bases not matched to a gene. This CDR3 comprises 15 residues. Germline values: CDR1 MDHEN, CDR2 SYDVKM. CDR3 sequence: CASRWGQGRGHEQYF. CDR3 in DNA: TGTGCCAGCAGGTGGGGACAGGGGAGGGGGCACGAGCAGTACTTC.

The rearrangement uses TRBV4-3 and TRBJ2-2; 7 bases line up with TRBD2. CDR3 length: 17 residues. V was clipped by 0 bases and J by 4 bases; unmatched bases: 8. Germline V lookup: CDR1 LGHNA, CDR2 YSLEER. The CDR3 DNA sequence: TGCGCCAGCAGCCAAGATTTGGGGGAGGGCCTCACCGGGGAGCTGTTTTTT. It specifies CASSQDLGEGLTGELFF.

This clonotype was detected many times. This chain links TRBV12-3 or TRBV12-4 with TRBJ2-3; 10 bases map to TRBD2. Losses at the gene ends were 3 bases for V and 6 bases for J; bases not matched to a gene: 6. This CDR3 comprises 15 residues. The CDR3 DNA reads as TGTGCCAGCAGTTTTGCGGGGACTAGCGCCGATACGCAGTATTTT. Translated, it gives CASSFAGTSADTQYF.

At least ten counts were recorded for this clonotype. V usage is TRBV5-1 and J usage is TRBJ2-3, with D perhaps matching TRBD1 (6 bases). V dropped 0 bases and J dropped 2 bases, with 10 bases sitting between them. The germline V gene has CDR1 SGHRS and CDR2 YFSETQ. This CDR3 has 15 amino acids. The CDR3 nucleotides read TGCGCCAGCAGCTTGGCGGACAGCAACACAGATACGCAGTATTTT. The encoded protein is CASSLADSNTDTQYF.

This clonotype was detected many times. V gene TRBV12-3 or TRBV12-4 combines with J gene TRBJ1-1; 10 nucleotides align to TRBD1. J gave up 4 bases and V 11 bases, and 7 bases lay outside the gene matches. CDR3 length: 13 residues. Here the CDR3 reads CAVRRTGGTEAFF. The CDR3 nucleotides are TGTGCCGTACGGAGGACAGGGGGCACTGAAGCTTTCTTT.

There are many counts of this clonotype. The J gene is TRBJ1-2, the V gene TRBV18; D not resolved. Germline lookup yields CDR1 KGHSH and CDR2 LQKENI. The ends were cut back, 6 bases at V and 9 bases at J, with 14 bases in the middle. This CDR3 is built from 12 residues. The CDR3 is CASSSGRVSYTF. The CDR3 DNA sequence: TGTGCCAGCTCGTCGGGGAGAGTGAGCTACACCTTC.

This clonotype was counted between two and nine times. The chain joins TRBV29-1 to TRBJ1-4; D is unclear. The CDR3 is made up of 11 amino acids. V was trimmed by 3 bases and J by 8 bases, leaving 7 bases between them. The germline V gene encodes CDR1 SQVTM and CDR2 ANQGSEA. Here the CDR3 reads CSVDSGEKLFF. CDR3 coding DNA: TGCAGCGTTGATTCCGGCGAAAAACTGTTTTTT.

This clonotype was detected ten times or more. The chain combines TRBV4-1 with TRBJ2-7; D unresolved. Germline values: CDR1 MGHRA, CDR2 YSYEKL. This CDR3 is built from 12 residues. V was pared by 0 bases and J by 3 bases, with 3 bases between. The CDR3: CASSQDDYEQYF. CDR3 DNA sequence: TGCGCCAGCAGCCAAGACGACTACGAGCAGTACTTC.

V gene TRBV11-2 combines with J gene TRBJ2-3, with 10 positions matching TRBD2. Trimming at V came to 5 bases and at J to 6 bases, leaving 8 bases not matched to a gene. The CDR3 consists of 15 residues. The germline V gene has CDR1 SGHAT and CDR2 FQNNGV. This CDR3 reads CASSPLAGGWDTQYF. The CDR3, as DNA: TGTGCCAGCAGCCCGTTAGCGGGAGGATGGGATACGCAGTATTTT.